The 22 T cell receptor beta chains in this list originate from one sample, sequenced in a study of blood T cells in healthy people across ages. With a J-beta primer mix and a sample-barcoded 5' primer, a second PCR ran about 6 to 11 cycles. TCRdb re-called the 5' RACE reads through MiXCR, storing one row per CDR3 protein. The sample holds 950,000 to 1,200,000 distinct CDR3 sequences, 30% to 40% seen once. The sequencing input was blood. The source of these receptors is a man younger than 35 in good health.

The count of this clonotype is one. The rearrangement joins TRBV20-1 to TRBJ2-1; TRBD2 agrees at 8 bases. The germline gives CDR1 DFQATT, CDR2 SNEGSKA (reference sequence). The J segment lost 0 bases and the V segment lost 1 base, leaving 14 bases of the junction unmatched. This CDR3 is 19 amino acids long. The CDR3 protein is CSARAGGGRTLSSYNEQFF. CDR3 nucleotide sequence: TGCAGTGCTAGAGCCGGGGGGGGACGGACCCTAAGCTCCTACAATGAGCAGTTCTTC.

This chain joins TRBV20-1 and TRBJ1-1; the D gene is possibly TRBD1 (5 bases). The CDR3 covers 15 residues. Trimming cost V 0 bases and J 0 bases, with 11 bases left between them. The germline V gene encodes CDR1 DFQATT and CDR2 SNEGSKA (reference sequence). The CDR3 reads CSARDGGALNTEAFF. The CDR3 region has the DNA TGCAGTGCTAGAGATGGCGGGGCACTGAACACTGAAGCTTTCTTT.

The V and J genes are TRBV20-1 and TRBJ2-5, with 9 positions matching TRBD2. Trimming removed 4 bases from V and 0 bases from J; junction bases left unmatched: 6. CDR1 is DFQATT and CDR2 is SNEGSKA in the germline V gene (reference sequence). There are 15 residues in the CDR3. The CDR3 nucleotides are TGCAGTGCTATAGGTCTAGCGGGGCACCAAGAGACCCAGTACTTC. Its protein is CSAIGLAGHQETQYF.

CDR3: CASRVLVGGWDTEAFF. The CDR3 coding sequence is TGTGCCAGCAGAGTTTTAGTAGGGGGTTGGGACACTGAAGCTTTCTTT. The chain joins TRBV12-3 or TRBV12-4 to TRBJ1-1; D might be TRBD1 (6 bases). Trimming took 6 bases from V and 3 from J, leaving 20 bases between them. This CDR3 is built from 16 residues.

The chain combines TRBV7-2 with TRBJ1-5; D unresolved. CDR3 length: 13 amino acids. Trimming removed 3 bases from V and 3 bases from J, with 6 bases in between. Germline CDR1 reads SGHTA; CDR2 reads FQGNSA. CDR3 sequence reads: CASSFRLNQPQHF. In DNA, the CDR3 is TGTGCCAGCAGCTTCCGCCTCAATCAGCCCCAGCATTTT. Full variable domain (remainder filled in from reference TRBV7-2 and TRBJ1-5): GAGVSQSPSNKVTEKGKDVELRCDPISGHTALYWYRQSLGQGLEFLIYFQGNSAPDKSGLPSDRFSAERTGGSVSTLTIQRTQQEDSAVYLCASSFRLNQPQHFGDGTRLSIL.

The chain couples TRBV10-3 to TRBJ1-2; 8 positions match TRBD1. The germline CDR1 and CDR2 sequences are ENHRY and SYGVKD. The length of the CDR3 is 16 residues. V trimming: 3 bases; J trimming: 3 bases; junction bases outside the gene matches: 9. The CDR3 sequence is CAISEPGQALYYGYTF. The CDR3 coding sequence is TGTGCCATCAGTGAACCGGGACAGGCACTTTACTATGGCTACACCTTC.

J is TRBJ2-1 and V is TRBV4-3; D possibly corresponds to TRBD2 (5 bases). Per the germline V gene, CDR1 is LGHNA and CDR2 is YSLEER. Trimming took off 0 bases at V and 0 bases at J, with 15 bases between the two ends. The CDR3 extends over 18 amino acids. The CDR3 DNA reads TGCGCCAGCAGCCAAGATTGGTTGAGGACTTCCTCCTACAATGAGCAGTTCTTC. This sequence encodes CASSQDWLRTSSYNEQFF.

The sample holds one count of this clonotype. The chain carries TRBV9 and TRBJ1-1; the match to TRBD1 covers 8 bases. This CDR3 region has 15 residues. Germline CDR1 reads SGDLS; CDR2 reads YYNGEE. Trimming cost V 4 bases and J 1 base; bases outside gene matches: 6. The CDR3 DNA reads as TGTGCCAGCAGCCTCCTAACAGGGGGGAACACTGAAGCTTTCTTT. Its protein is CASSLLTGGNTEAFF.

The chain links TRBV6-2 or TRBV6-3 to TRBJ2-5, with 7 positions matching TRBD2. The end of the DNA fits TRBJ2-7 better, so the J call may be wrong. The germline gives CDR1 MNHEY, CDR2 SVGEGT. CDR3 length equals 14 residues. Here the CDR3 DNA reads TGTGCCAGCAGCACTAGCGACGGATTGAACGAGCAGTACTTC. Protein product: CASSTSDGLNEQYF.

The V call is TRBV20-1, the J call TRBJ2-1; the D gene is possibly TRBD2 (5 bases). Germline V gene data show CDR1 as DFQATT and CDR2 as SNEGSKA (reference sequence). The CDR3 loop spans 15 amino acids. V lost 0 bases to trimming and J lost 6 bases, with 15 bases between them. CDR3 DNA: TGCAGTGCTAGAGAGGGCACCGAGGGTGGCAATGAGCAGTTCTTC. This encodes CSAREGTEGGNEQFF.

The chain is built from TRBV7-9 and TRBJ2-3, with 12 nucleotides matching TRBD2. In germline, CDR1 is SEHNR, CDR2 FQNEAQ (reference sequence). V lost 2 bases, J lost 3 bases, and 3 bases stayed unmatched. This CDR3 spans 16 amino acids. CDR3 protein: CASSLTSGGPTDTQYF. The CDR3 DNA is TGTGCCAGCAGCTTAACTAGCGGGGGGCCGACAGATACGCAGTATTTT.

On this clonotype itself: A much more abundant neighbour one base away suggests this may be a read error. Because the CDR3 is missing its conserved closing phenylalanine or tryptophan, this is likely a read error. The rearrangement links TRBV29-1 to TRBJ1-2, with D maybe TRBD1 (5 bases). Per germline, CDR1 SQVTM and CDR2 ANQGSEA. The CDR3 runs to 11 residues. V was clipped by 4 bases and J by 7 bases, with 10 bases between them. The DNA of the CDR3 is TGCAGCGTTGCTGGGGGACGTGGCTACACCATC. It codes for CSVAGGRGYTI.

This rearrangement joins TRBV2 to TRBJ1-3; unclear D gene. Germline CDR1 reads SNHLY; CDR2 reads FYNNEI. This CDR3 has 14 residues. Trimming took off 3 bases at V and 0 bases at J, with 6 bases between the two ends. Here the CDR3 reads CASSDQISGNTIYF. In nucleotides, the CDR3 is TGTGCCAGCAGTGACCAAATCTCTGGAAACACCATATATTTT.

This chain joins TRBV6-2 or TRBV6-3 and TRBJ1-5; 7 bases align to TRBD1. In germline, CDR1 is MNHEY, CDR2 SVGEGT. With 7 bases clipped from V and 4 bases from J, the junction kept 7 bases outside the gene matches. This CDR3 is built from 14 residues. This CDR3 reads CASTHRGLNQPQHF. The CDR3 coding sequence is TGTGCCAGCACCCACAGGGGTTTGAATCAGCCCCAGCATTTT.

The gene calls are TRBV7-2 and TRBJ2-3; TRBD2 matches at 7 bases. V lost 4 bases and J lost 6; bases outside the gene matches: 7. Germline V lookup: CDR1 SGHTA, CDR2 FQGNSA. The CDR3 has 14 residues. The CDR3 DNA sequence: TGTGCCAGCAGCTCTACCTCAGCGGGGGATACGCAGTATTTT. It specifies CASSSTSAGDTQYF. The whole variable domain, remainder taken from reference TRBV7-2 and TRBJ2-3, is GAGVSQSPSNKVTEKGKDVELRCDPISGHTALYWYRQSLGQGLEFLIYFQGNSAPDKSGLPSDRFSAERTGGSVSTLTIQRTQQEDSAVYLCASSSTSAGDTQYFGPGTRLTVL.

The rearrangement joins TRBV10-3 to TRBJ1-2, with 9 nucleotides matching TRBD1. The CDR3 consists of 13 residues. Looked up from germline, CDR1 is ENHRY and CDR2 is SYGVKD. V lost 10 bases to trimming and J lost 2 bases; unmatched junction nucleotides: 5. CDR3 amino acids: CATNRGQNYGYTF. CDR3 in DNA: TGTGCCACCAACAGGGGGCAAAACTATGGCTACACCTTC.

This chain links TRBV12-3 or TRBV12-4 with TRBJ1-5; D gene ambiguous. V was trimmed by 7 bases and J by 5 bases, leaving 15 bases between them. The CDR3 totals 14 residues. The CDR3 is CASMIGRGYQPQHF. The DNA for the CDR3 is TGTGCCAGCATGATCGGGAGAGGATATCAGCCCCAGCATTTT.

There are a few counts of this clonotype. The chain links TRBV5-1 to TRBJ2-7, with 8 bases fitting TRBD2. CDR1 is SGHRS and CDR2 is YFSETQ in the germline V gene. CDR3 length: 15 amino acids. The J segment lost 0 bases and the V segment lost 4 bases, leaving 6 bases of the junction unmatched. CDR3 protein: CASSELSGSSYEQYF. Here the CDR3 DNA reads TGCGCCAGCAGCGAATTAAGCGGGAGCTCCTACGAGCAGTACTTC.

The J gene is TRBJ2-3, the V gene TRBV4-2; D remains unclear. This CDR3 comprises 17 residues. Germline values: CDR1 LGHNA, CDR2 YNFKEQ. Trimming pared 0 bases from V and 4 bases from J, leaving 17 bases between. The CDR3 is CASSQEMAGSFADTQYF. The CDR3, as DNA: TGTGCCAGCAGCCAAGAAATGGCCGGGTCGTTCGCAGATACGCAGTATTTT.

This clonotype has a handful of counts. V usage is TRBV4-1 and J usage is TRBJ2-3; 12 bases match TRBD2. CDR1 and CDR2 from the germline V gene are MGHRA and YSYEKL. This CDR3 comprises 20 residues. Trimming cost V 2 bases and J 0 bases; bases outside gene matches: 12. Written as DNA, the CDR3 is TGCGCCAGCAGCCAATTGATCAGACTAGCGGGGGATATTAGCACAGATACGCAGTATTTT. Translation: CASSQLIRLAGDISTDTQYF.

The J gene is TRBJ1-2, the V gene TRBV12-3 or TRBV12-4; D is unresolved. V was clipped by 6 bases and J by 6 bases, with 17 bases between them. CDR3 length: 14 residues. The CDR3 DNA is TGTGCCAGCAGCCTGTGGGATAGAGAAGATGGCTACACCTTC. Protein product: CASSLWDREDGYTF.

This clonotype was recorded a few times. The rearrangement links TRBV14 to TRBJ2-1; a possible D gene is TRBD1 (6 bases). Per the germline V gene, CDR1 is SGHDN and CDR2 is FVKESK. The V and J ends lost 1 base and 5 bases respectively, with 6 bases between them. This CDR3 is built from 13 residues. CDR3 sequence (DNA): TGTGCCAGCAGCCAAGGACAGGACAATGAGCAGTTCTTC. It specifies CASSQGQDNEQFF.